This entry lists 31 T cell receptor beta chains sequenced from one sample in a study of OX40 agonist ivuxolimab in advanced cancers. Method: immunoSEQ multiplex PCR; TCRdb's copy keeps in-frame clones and lacks some. Altogether tens of thousands of clones are present, about 79% being singletons, with the ten largest covering roughly 1.2%. The starting material was CD4+ or CD8+ T cells sorted from blood, obtained in a trial of the OX40 agonist ivuxolimab. These receptor sequences come from an adult with an advanced solid tumor such as melanoma, head and neck, liver or kidney cancer.

The chain uses TRBV5-4 and TRBJ2-2, with 8 bases lining up with TRBD1. This CDR3 has 15 residues. Trimming cost V 4 bases and J 4 bases; bases outside gene matches: 6. Germline CDR1 and CDR2: SGHNT and YYREEE (reference sequence). CDR3 DNA sequence: TGTGCCAGCAGCGAAAGGACAGGGTCCACCGGGGAGCTGTTTTTT. Amino acid sequence: CASSERTGSTGELFF.

The rearrangement joins TRBV11-2 to TRBJ2-5; 10 nucleotides align to TRBD2. The V and J ends lost 3 bases and 2 bases, in that order; junction bases with no gene match: 9. The length of the CDR3 is 17 residues. Germline V lookup: CDR1 SGHAT, CDR2 FQNNGV. For the CDR3, the DNA is TGTGCCAGCAGCTTGCGGCTAGCGGGGGAAGGACAAGAGACCCAGTACTTC. Residues: CASSLRLAGEGQETQYF.

The rearrangement links TRBV19 to TRBJ2-7, with D hard to call. The V end was cut by 3 bases, the J end by 2 bases, with 8 bases between. Germline V lookup: CDR1 LNHDA, CDR2 SQIVND (reference sequence). The CDR3 runs to 13 residues. CDR3 region: CASSMGLTYEQYF. DNA for the CDR3: TGTGCCAGTAGTATGGGCCTGACCTACGAGCAGTACTTC.

The V call is TRBV9, the J call TRBJ1-5; a possible D gene is TRBD1 (5 bases). V lost 4 bases and J 2 bases, leaving 13 bases between the germline ends. This CDR3 contains 15 residues. Germline V gene lookup returns CDR1 SGDLS and CDR2 YYNGEE. CDR3 coding DNA: TGTGCCAGCAGCCCGTCAGGGTTGGGCAATCAGCCCCAGCATTTT. It yields the protein CASSPSGLGNQPQHF. Together with reference TRBV9 and TRBJ1-5, the CDR3 gives the full variable domain: DSGVTQTPKHLITATGQRVTLRCSPRSGDLSVYWYQQSLDQGLQFLIQYYNGEERAKGNILERFSAQQFPDLHSELNLSSLELGDSALYFCASSPSGLGNQPQHFGDGTRLSIL.

V and J are TRBV11-1 and TRBJ2-1; 10 bases align to TRBD1. The V and J ends lost 0 bases and 1 base, in that order; junction bases with no gene match: 3. This CDR3 contains 17 residues. Per the germline V gene, CDR1 is SGHAT and CDR2 is FQDESV (reference sequence). In DNA, the CDR3 is TGTGCCAGCAGCTTAGCGGGGACAGGGGAATCCTACAATGAGCAGTTCTTC. This sequence encodes CASSLAGTGESYNEQFF.

This rearrangement joins TRBV7-2 to TRBJ1-1; D call uncertain. Trimming pared 5 bases from V and 2 bases from J, leaving 9 bases between. The CDR3 length is 13 residues. The germline V gene encodes CDR1 SGHTA and CDR2 FQGNSA. The CDR3 DNA reads as TGTGCCAGCAGCGTTCAAGAAAACACTGAAGCTTTCTTT. It codes for CASSVQENTEAFF.

The rearrangement links TRBV10-1 to TRBJ2-5; 11 positions agree with TRBD2. V was pared by 5 bases and J by 0 bases, with 5 bases of the junction left unmatched. Germline V gene sequence: CDR1 WNHNN, CDR2 SYGVQD (reference sequence). The CDR3 covers 16 residues. The CDR3 region is CASSHGLAGNQETQYF. The CDR3 DNA follows: TGCGCCAGCAGTCACGGACTAGCGGGTAACCAAGAGACCCAGTACTTC.

The genes are TRBV7-2 and TRBJ1-2, with unresolved D. V gave up 5 bases and J gave up 4 bases, with 8 bases separating them. The germline gives CDR1 SGHTA, CDR2 FQGNSA. There are 12 residues in the CDR3. CDR3 in DNA: TGTGCCAGCAGCCTTGACGGCTATGGCTACACCTTC. Translation: CASSLDGYGYTF.

This chain links TRBV18 with TRBJ2-7, with D possibly TRBD1 on 6 matching bases. V gave up 3 bases and J gave up 5 bases, with 17 bases separating them. This CDR3 is 15 amino acids long. Per the germline V gene, CDR1 is KGHSH and CDR2 is LQKENI. CDR3: CASSPVYRVINEQYF. The CDR3 DNA sequence: TGTGCCAGCTCACCTGTTTACAGGGTCATCAACGAGCAGTACTTC.

V and J are TRBV6-4 and TRBJ1-4; D is possibly TRBD1 (6 bases). From germline, CDR1 is MRHNA and CDR2 SNTAGT. The V and J ends lost 2 bases and 8 bases respectively, with 9 bases between them. The CDR3 runs to 13 residues. The CDR3 coding sequence is TGTGCCAGCAGTGACCAACAGGGCGAAAAACTGTTTTTT. This translates into CASSDQQGEKLFF.

The V call is TRBV29-1, the J call TRBJ2-2, with TRBD2 identical over 13 bases. The CDR3 totals 15 residues. The germline CDR1 and CDR2 sequences are SQVTM and ANQGSEA. Trimming took 5 bases from V and 1 from J; bases not matched to a gene: 1. Here the CDR3 DNA reads TGCAGCGTTCGGACTAGCGGGGGGAACACCGGGGAGCTGTTTTTT. Its protein is CSVRTSGGNTGELFF.

The rearrangement uses TRBV14 and TRBJ1-1, with 10 bases fitting TRBD1. The V gene's germline CDR1 is SGHDN and CDR2 FVKESK. The ends lost 0 bases at V and 6 bases at J; junction bases unmatched: 13. The CDR3 loop spans 18 amino acids. The DNA of the CDR3 is TGTGCCAGCAGCCAAGAATTCGGGACAGGGGATATGAGGGCTGAAGCTTTCTTT. Encoded protein: CASSQEFGTGDMRAEAFF.

The chain uses TRBV29-1 and TRBJ2-7; D may be TRBD2 (6 bases). Germline CDR1 SQVTM, CDR2 ANQGSEA. V was trimmed by 7 bases and J by 4 bases, leaving 29 bases between them. CDR3 size: 17 residues. CDR3 DNA sequence: TGCAGCGGGACTTTTTGGAGGGATCGGGGGAGTGGGTACGAGCAGTACTTC. Protein sequence: CSGTFWRDRGSGYEQYF.

CDR3 protein: CASSLGGQGYNEQFF. The CDR3 DNA follows: TGCGCCAGCAGCTTGGGGGGACAGGGGTACAATGAGCAGTTCTTC. This sequence joins TRBV5-1 and TRBJ2-1; TRBD1 agrees at 10 bases. V shed 0 bases, J shed 4 bases, and the junction held 1 base outside the gene matches. The CDR3 sequence is 15 residues long. CDR1 is SGHRS and CDR2 is YFSETQ in the germline V gene.

The chain recombines TRBV19 with TRBJ2-2, with unresolved D. The germline V gene has CDR1 LNHDA and CDR2 SQIVND (reference sequence). Deletions cut 5 bases from V and 1 base from J, with 8 bases between. The CDR3 loop spans 14 amino acids. The CDR3 region has the DNA TGTGCCAGTAGTCCCAGGAGGAACACCGGGGAGCTGTTTTTT. This encodes CASSPRRNTGELFF.

This clone has a single count. The chain joins TRBV7-2 to TRBJ2-7; 9 bases agree with TRBD1. The junction had 2 bases not matched to a gene; V was cut back by 2 bases and J by 3 bases. CDR1 and CDR2 (germline): SGHTA, FQGNSA. This CDR3 spans 14 amino acids. CDR3 protein: CASSLNRGHYEQYF. The CDR3 DNA sequence: TGTGCCAGCAGCTTAAACAGGGGGCACTACGAGCAGTACTTC.

J is TRBJ2-3 and V is TRBV19, with D hard to call. Trimming cost V 10 bases and J 7 bases, with 12 bases left between them. The CDR3 sequence is 11 residues long. In germline, CDR1 is LNHDA, CDR2 SQIVND (reference sequence). This CDR3 is CANSWQNTQYF. DNA for the CDR3: TGTGCCAATAGCTGGCAGAATACGCAGTATTTT.

J is TRBJ2-3 and V is TRBV27; tentatively, D is TRBD1 or TRBD2 (6 bases each). Germline V CDR1 and CDR2: MNHEY, SMNVEV (reference sequence). The CDR3 length is 15 residues. V was trimmed by 8 bases and J by 0 bases, leaving 15 bases between them. The CDR3 region is CASSKRGDSTDTQYF. The CDR3 nucleotides read TGTGCCAGCTCGAAAAGGGGGGATAGCACAGATACGCAGTATTTT.

The chain combines TRBV19 with TRBJ2-3, with 9 bases fitting TRBD2. The CDR3 totals 17 residues. Germline CDR1 is LNHDA and CDR2 is SQIVND (reference sequence). J gave up 1 base and V 1 base, and 6 bases lay outside the gene matches. The CDR3 nucleotides read TGTGCCAGTAGTATAGGGGCTAGCGGGGCTCGCACAGATACGCAGTATTTT. Its translation: CASSIGASGARTDTQYF.

This CDR3 reads CASSPDRTYTEAFF. CDR3 bases: TGCGCCAGCAGCCCGGACAGGACTTACACTGAAGCTTTCTTT. V gene TRBV5-1 combines with J gene TRBJ1-1; 7 nucleotides line up with TRBD1. CDR3 length equals 14 residues. V lost 4 bases and J lost 3; bases outside the gene matches: 6. Germline V gene data show CDR1 as SGHRS and CDR2 as YFSETQ.

This clone was counted once. The chain is built from TRBV2 and TRBJ1-6; D gene unclear. V gave up 6 bases and J gave up 7 bases, with 10 bases separating them. Germline CDR1 and CDR2: SNHLY and FYNNEI. CDR3 size: 13 residues. For the CDR3, the DNA is TGTGCCAGCAGGTTGGGCCGAAATTCACCCCTCCACTTT. It translates to CASRLGRNSPLHF.

The V gene is TRBV18, the J gene TRBJ2-7; 7 nucleotides line up with TRBD1. CDR3 length equals 15 residues. Germline V gene sequence: CDR1 KGHSH, CDR2 LQKENI. Trimming at V came to 6 bases and at J to 0 bases, leaving 8 bases not matched to a gene. As DNA, the CDR3 is TGTGCCAGCTCCGAGAGACAGGGCAGCTCCTACGAGCAGTACTTC. Protein: CASSERQGSSYEQYF.

This clone was seen a handful of times. The V call is TRBV5-6, the J call TRBJ1-3, with unresolved D. Germline CDR1 and CDR2: SGHDT and YYEEEE. This CDR3 has 14 amino acids. The V end was cut by 0 bases, the J end by 5 bases, with 9 bases between. CDR3 sequence reads: CASSLGGPRNTIYF. CDR3 nucleotide sequence: TGTGCCAGCAGCTTGGGAGGGCCTAGAAACACCATATATTTT.

CDR3 sequence reads: CASSEMRTAYGYTF. The CDR3 DNA reads TGTGCCAGCAGTGAAATGAGGACGGCCTATGGCTACACCTTC. This rearrangement joins TRBV2 to TRBJ1-2; the D is unclear. V dropped 2 bases and J dropped 4 bases, with 11 bases sitting between them. Germline V CDR1 and CDR2: SNHLY, FYNNEI. There are 14 residues in the CDR3. Full variable domain (remainder filled in from reference TRBV2 and TRBJ1-2): EPEVTQTPSHQVTQMGQEVILRCVPISNHLYFYWYRQILGQKVEFLVSFYNNEISEKSEIFDDQFSVERPDGSNFTLKIRSTKLEDSAMYFCASSEMRTAYGYTFGSGTRLTVV.

The chain recombines TRBV7-2 with TRBJ1-2, with unresolved D. V gave up 5 bases and J gave up 3 bases, with 10 bases separating them. Germline CDR1 reads SGHTA; CDR2 reads FQGNSA. The CDR3 covers 13 residues. The CDR3 loop is CASSRRRDYGYTF. The CDR3 DNA reads as TGTGCCAGCAGCAGAAGACGGGACTATGGCTACACCTTC.

This chain links TRBV2 with TRBJ2-1; 12 bases fit TRBD2. The CDR3 has 15 amino acids. The junction had 7 bases not matched to a gene; V was cut back by 6 bases and J by 7 bases. The germline V gene has CDR1 SNHLY and CDR2 FYNNEI. CDR3 in amino acids: CASSQLAGGPNEQFF. The CDR3 nucleotides read TGTGCCAGCAGCCAGCTAGCGGGGGGGCCGAATGAGCAGTTCTTC.

The chain recombines TRBV7-2 with TRBJ1-5, with 7 positions matching TRBD1. With V trimmed by 1 base and J by 3 bases, 9 bases remained unmatched. CDR3 size: 17 residues. The V gene's germline CDR1 is SGHTA and CDR2 FQGNSA. In nucleotides, the CDR3 is TGTGCCAGCAGCTTAGTGGCAGGGGGGGATGACAATCAGCCCCAGCATTTT. Translating it yields CASSLVAGGDDNQPQHF. Supplemented by reference TRBV7-2 and TRBJ1-5, the full variable domain reads GAGVSQSPSNKVTEKGKDVELRCDPISGHTALYWYRQSLGQGLEFLIYFQGNSAPDKSGLPSDRFSAERTGGSVSTLTIQRTQQEDSAVYLCASSLVAGGDDNQPQHFGDGTRLSIL.

V gene TRBV2 combines with J gene TRBJ2-3; D not certain. Germline CDR1 and CDR2: SNHLY and FYNNEI. The CDR3 consists of 12 residues. Trimming took off 3 bases at V and 2 bases at J, with 3 bases between the two ends. The CDR3 DNA reads as TGTGCCAGCAGTGAGTACACAGATACGCAGTATTTT. Translated: CASSEYTDTQYF.

J is TRBJ1-1 and V is TRBV7-3; a possible D gene is TRBD1 (6 bases). The germline gives CDR1 SGHTA, CDR2 FQGTGA. There are 14 residues in the CDR3. The V end was cut by 5 bases, the J end by 4 bases, with 14 bases between. This CDR3 reads CASSKQGPSTEAFF. In nucleotides, the CDR3 is TGTGCCAGCAGCAAACAGGGCCCGAGCACTGAAGCTTTCTTT.

J is TRBJ1-5 and V is TRBV5-8, with D hard to call. Germline loops: CDR1 SGHTS, CDR2 YDEGEE. The V and J ends lost 0 bases and 5 bases respectively, with 6 bases between them. This CDR3 is built from 13 residues. The CDR3 here is CASSLELDQPQHF. The DNA of the CDR3 is TGTGCCAGCAGCTTGGAACTAGATCAGCCCCAGCATTTT.

The chain couples TRBV5-6 to TRBJ1-6, with 7 bases fitting TRBD1. Germline V CDR1 and CDR2: SGHDT, YYEEEE. Trimming removed 1 base from V and 10 bases from J; junction bases left unmatched: 11. This CDR3 is 16 amino acids long. CDR3 DNA sequence: TGTGCCAGCAGCTTGCAGCTCGCCAGGGGGAGGTCACCCCTCCACTTT. Translation: CASSLQLARGRSPLHF.